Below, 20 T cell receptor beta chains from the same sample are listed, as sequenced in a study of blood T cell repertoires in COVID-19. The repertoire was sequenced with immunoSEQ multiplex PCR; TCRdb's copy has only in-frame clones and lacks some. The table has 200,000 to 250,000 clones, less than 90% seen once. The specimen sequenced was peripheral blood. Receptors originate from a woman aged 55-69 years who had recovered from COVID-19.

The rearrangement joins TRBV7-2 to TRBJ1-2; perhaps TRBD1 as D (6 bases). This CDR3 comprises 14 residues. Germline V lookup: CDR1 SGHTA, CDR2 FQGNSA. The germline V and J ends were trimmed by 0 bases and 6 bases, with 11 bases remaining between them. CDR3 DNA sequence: TGTGCCAGCAGCTTAGCGCTCACAGGGAATGGCTACACCTTC. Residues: CASSLALTGNGYTF.

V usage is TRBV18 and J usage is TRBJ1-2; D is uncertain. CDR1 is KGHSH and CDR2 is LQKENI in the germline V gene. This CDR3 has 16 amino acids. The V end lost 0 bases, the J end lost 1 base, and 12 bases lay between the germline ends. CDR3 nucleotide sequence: TGTGCCAGCTCACCACCCGGGTTAGGGAGTAACTATGGCTACACCTTC. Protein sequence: CASSPPGLGSNYGYTF.

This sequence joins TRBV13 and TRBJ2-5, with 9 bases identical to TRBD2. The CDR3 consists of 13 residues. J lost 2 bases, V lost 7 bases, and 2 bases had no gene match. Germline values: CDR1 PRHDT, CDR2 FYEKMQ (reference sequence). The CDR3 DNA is TGTGCCAGCAATAGCGGGAGACAAGAGACCCAGTACTTC. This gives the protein CASNSGRQETQYF.

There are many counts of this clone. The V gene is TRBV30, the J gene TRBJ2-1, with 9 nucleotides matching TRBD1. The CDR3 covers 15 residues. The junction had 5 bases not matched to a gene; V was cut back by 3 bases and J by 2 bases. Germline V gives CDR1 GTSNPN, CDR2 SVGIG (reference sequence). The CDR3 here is CAWRKQGATYNEQFF. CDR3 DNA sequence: TGTGCCTGGAGGAAACAGGGGGCCACCTACAATGAGCAGTTCTTC.

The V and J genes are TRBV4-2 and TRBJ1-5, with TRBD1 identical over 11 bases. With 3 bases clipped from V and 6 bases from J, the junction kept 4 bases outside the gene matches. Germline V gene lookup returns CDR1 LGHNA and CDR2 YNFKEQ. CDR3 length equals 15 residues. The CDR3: CASSQGTGGSQPQHF. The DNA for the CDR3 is TGTGCCAGCAGCCAGGGGACAGGGGGTAGTCAGCCCCAGCATTTT.

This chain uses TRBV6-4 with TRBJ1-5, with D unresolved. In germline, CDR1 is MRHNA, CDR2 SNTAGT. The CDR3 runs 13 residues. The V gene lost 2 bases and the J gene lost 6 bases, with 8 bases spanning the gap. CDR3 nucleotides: TGTGCCAGCAGTGACCAGGCCGGTCAGCCCCAGCATTTT. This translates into CASSDQAGQPQHF.

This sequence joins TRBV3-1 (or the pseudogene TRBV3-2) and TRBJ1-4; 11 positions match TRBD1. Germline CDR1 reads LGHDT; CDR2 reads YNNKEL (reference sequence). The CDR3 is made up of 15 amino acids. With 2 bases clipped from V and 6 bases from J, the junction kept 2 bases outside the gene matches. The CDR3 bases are TGTGCCAGCAGCCAATGGGGACAGGGGGATGAAAAACTGTTTTTT. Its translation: CASSQWGQGDEKLFF.

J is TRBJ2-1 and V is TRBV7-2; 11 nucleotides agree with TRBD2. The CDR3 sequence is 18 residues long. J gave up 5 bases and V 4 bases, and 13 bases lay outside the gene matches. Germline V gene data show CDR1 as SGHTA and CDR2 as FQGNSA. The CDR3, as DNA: TGTGCCAGCAGCTACCTACGCGGCCTAGCGGGGGGAAACAATGAGCAGTTCTTC. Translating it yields CASSYLRGLAGGNNEQFF. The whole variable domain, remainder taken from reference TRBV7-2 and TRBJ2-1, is GAGVSQSPSNKVTEKGKDVELRCDPISGHTALYWYRQSLGQGLEFLIYFQGNSAPDKSGLPSDRFSAERTGGSVSTLTIQRTQQEDSAVYLCASSYLRGLAGGNNEQFFGPGTRLTVL.

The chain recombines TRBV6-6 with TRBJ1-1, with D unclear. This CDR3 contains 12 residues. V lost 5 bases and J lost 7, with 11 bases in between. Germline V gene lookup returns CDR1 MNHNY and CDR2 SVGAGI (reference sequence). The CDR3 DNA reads TGTGCCAGCAGTCCTCAGTTGCTTGAAGCTTTCTTT. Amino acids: CASSPQLLEAFF.

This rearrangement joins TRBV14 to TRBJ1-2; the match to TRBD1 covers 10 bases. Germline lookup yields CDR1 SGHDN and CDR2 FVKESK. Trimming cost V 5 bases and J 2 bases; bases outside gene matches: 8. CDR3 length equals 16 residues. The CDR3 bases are TGTGCCAGCAGCAGTCGGGACAGGGGATCGAACTATGGCTACACCTTC. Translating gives CASSSRDRGSNYGYTF.

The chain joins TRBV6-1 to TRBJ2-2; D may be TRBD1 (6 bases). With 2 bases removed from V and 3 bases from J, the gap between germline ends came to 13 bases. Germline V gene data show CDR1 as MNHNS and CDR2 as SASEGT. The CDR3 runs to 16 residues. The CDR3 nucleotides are TGTGCCAGCAGTGAATTTAAAACAGGGTACACCGGGGAGCTGTTTTTT. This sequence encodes CASSEFKTGYTGELFF.

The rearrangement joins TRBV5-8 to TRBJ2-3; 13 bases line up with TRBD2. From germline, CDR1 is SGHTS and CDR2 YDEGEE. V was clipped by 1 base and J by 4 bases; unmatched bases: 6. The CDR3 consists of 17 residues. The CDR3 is CASSLTTSGGAADTQYF. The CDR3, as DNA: TGTGCCAGCAGCTTGACCACTAGCGGGGGGGCCGCAGATACGCAGTATTTT.

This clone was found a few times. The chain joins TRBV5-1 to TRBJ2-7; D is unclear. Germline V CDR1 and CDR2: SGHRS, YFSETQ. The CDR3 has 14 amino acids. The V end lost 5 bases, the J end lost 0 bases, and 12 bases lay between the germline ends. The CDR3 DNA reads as TGCGCCAGCAGGGCATCTTCTGCCTCCTACGAGCAGTACTTC. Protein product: CASRASSASYEQYF. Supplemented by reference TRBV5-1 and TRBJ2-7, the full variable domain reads KAGVTQTPRYLIKTRGQQVTLSCSPISGHRSVSWYQQTPGQGLQFLFEYFSETQRNKGNFPGRFSGRQFSNSRSEMNVSTLELGDSALYLCASRASSASYEQYFGPGTRLTVT.

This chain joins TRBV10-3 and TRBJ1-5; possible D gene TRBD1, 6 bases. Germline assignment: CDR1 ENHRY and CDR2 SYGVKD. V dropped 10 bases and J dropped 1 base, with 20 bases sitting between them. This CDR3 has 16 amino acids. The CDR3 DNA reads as TGTGCCACAGGACAAATCGGACAGCTGAGCAATCAGCCCCAGCATTTT. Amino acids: CATGQIGQLSNQPQHF.

The DNA of the CDR3 is TGCGCCAGCAGCTTGGAGGCGGGGGGGCAAGGAGGGTATTTT. Amino acid sequence: CASSLEAGGQGGYF. V and J are TRBV5-1 and TRBJ2-3; 9 bases fit TRBD2. V was pared by 0 bases and J by 14 bases, with 10 bases of the junction left unmatched. The CDR3 runs to 14 residues. Germline V gives CDR1 SGHRS, CDR2 YFSETQ.

DNA for the CDR3: TGTGCCAGCAGCTTAACAAGGGGGACCAATCAGCCCCAGCATTTT. Translation: CASSLTRGTNQPQHF. The V gene is TRBV7-8, the J gene TRBJ1-5, with D possibly TRBD1 on 6 matching bases. The CDR3 is 15 amino acids. Trimming took off 2 bases at V and 3 bases at J, with 11 bases between the two ends. Germline CDR1 and CDR2: SGHVS and FQNEAQ. The variable domain in full, completed from reference TRBV7-8 and TRBJ1-5, reads GAGVSQSPRYKVAKRGQDVALRCDPISGHVSLFWYQQALGQGPEFLTYFQNEAQLDKSGLPSDRFFAERPEGSVSTLKIQRTQQEDSAVYLCASSLTRGTNQPQHFGDGTRLSIL.

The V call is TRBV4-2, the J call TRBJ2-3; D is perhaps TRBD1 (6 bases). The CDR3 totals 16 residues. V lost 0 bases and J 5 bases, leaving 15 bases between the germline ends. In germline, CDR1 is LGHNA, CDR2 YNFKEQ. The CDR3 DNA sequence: TGTGCCAGCAGCCAAGAAGTCGGGCTAGGGGGAGATACGCAGTATTTT. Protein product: CASSQEVGLGGDTQYF.

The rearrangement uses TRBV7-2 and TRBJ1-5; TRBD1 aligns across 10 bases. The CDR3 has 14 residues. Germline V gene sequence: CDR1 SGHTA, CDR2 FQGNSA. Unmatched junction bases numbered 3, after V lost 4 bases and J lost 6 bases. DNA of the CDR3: TGTGCCAGCAGCTCGACAGGGGGCAGTCAGCCCCAGCATTTT. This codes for CASSSTGGSQPQHF. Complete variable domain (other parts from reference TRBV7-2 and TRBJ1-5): GAGVSQSPSNKVTEKGKDVELRCDPISGHTALYWYRQSLGQGLEFLIYFQGNSAPDKSGLPSDRFSAERTGGSVSTLTIQRTQQEDSAVYLCASSSTGGSQPQHFGDGTRLSIL.

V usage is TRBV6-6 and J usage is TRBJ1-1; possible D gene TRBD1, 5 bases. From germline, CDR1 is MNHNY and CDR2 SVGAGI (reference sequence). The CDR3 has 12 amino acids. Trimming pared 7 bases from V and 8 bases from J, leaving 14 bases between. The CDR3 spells CASINDWTEAFF. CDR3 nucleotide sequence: TGTGCCAGCATCAACGATTGGACAGAAGCTTTCTTT.

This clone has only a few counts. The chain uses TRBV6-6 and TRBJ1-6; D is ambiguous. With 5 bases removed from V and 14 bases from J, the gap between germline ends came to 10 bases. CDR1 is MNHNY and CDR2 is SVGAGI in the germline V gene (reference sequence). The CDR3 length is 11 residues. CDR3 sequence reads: CASSLVSSLHF. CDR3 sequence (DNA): TGTGCCAGCAGTCTTGTATCGTCCCTCCACTTT.